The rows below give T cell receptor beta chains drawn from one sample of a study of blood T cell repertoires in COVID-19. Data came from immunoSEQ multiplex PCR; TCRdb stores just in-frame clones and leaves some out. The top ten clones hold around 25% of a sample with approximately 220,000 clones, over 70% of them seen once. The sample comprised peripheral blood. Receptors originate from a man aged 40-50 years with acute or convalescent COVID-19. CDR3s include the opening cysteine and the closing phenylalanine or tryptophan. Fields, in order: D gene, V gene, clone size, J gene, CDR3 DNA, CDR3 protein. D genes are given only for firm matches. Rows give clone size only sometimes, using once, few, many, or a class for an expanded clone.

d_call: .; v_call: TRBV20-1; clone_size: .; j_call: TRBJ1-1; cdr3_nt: TGCAGTGCTACCAGGGGCACTGAAGCTTTCTTT; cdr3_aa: CSATRGTEAFF
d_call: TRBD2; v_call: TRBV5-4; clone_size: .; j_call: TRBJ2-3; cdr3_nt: TGTGCCAGCAGCGGCTCTACTAGCGGAAGCACAGATACGCAGTATTTT; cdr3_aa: CASSGSTSGSTDTQYF
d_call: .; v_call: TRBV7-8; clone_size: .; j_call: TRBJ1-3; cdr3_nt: TGTGCCAGCAGCGTGACAGTAGGAAACACCATATATTTT; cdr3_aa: CASSVTVGNTIYF
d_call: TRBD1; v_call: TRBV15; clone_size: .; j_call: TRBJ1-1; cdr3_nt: TGTGCCACCAGCAAGGAGGGGGCTGGGAACACTGAAGCTTTCTTT; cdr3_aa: CATSKEGAGNTEAFF
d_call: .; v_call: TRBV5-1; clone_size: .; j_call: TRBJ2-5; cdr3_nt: TGCGCCAGCAGCTTGGTATACCAAGAGACCCAGTACTTC; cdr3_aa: CASSLVYQETQYF
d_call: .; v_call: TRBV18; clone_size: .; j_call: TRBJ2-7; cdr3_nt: TGTGCCAGCTCTCCAACCGGGACAAGATACGAGCAGTACTTC; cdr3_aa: CASSPTGTRYEQYF
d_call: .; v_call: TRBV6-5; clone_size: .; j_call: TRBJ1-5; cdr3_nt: TGTGCCAGCAGACGGGTTGGGCAGCCCCAGCATTTT; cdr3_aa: CASRRVGQPQHF
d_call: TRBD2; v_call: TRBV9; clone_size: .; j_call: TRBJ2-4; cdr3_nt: TGTGCCAGCGCCCCGCGGCGGGAGGGCCCCAAAAACATTCAGTACTTC; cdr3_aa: CASAPRREGPKNIQYF
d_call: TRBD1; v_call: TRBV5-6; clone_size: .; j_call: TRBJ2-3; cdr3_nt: TGTGCCAGCAGCTTCCGGTCCGGACAGGGTCCCGATACGCAGTATTTT; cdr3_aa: CASSFRSGQGPDTQYF
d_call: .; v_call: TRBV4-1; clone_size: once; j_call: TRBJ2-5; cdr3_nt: TGCGCCAGCAGCCACGGGAACAGACAAGAGACCCAGTACTTC; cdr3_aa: CASSHGNRQETQYF
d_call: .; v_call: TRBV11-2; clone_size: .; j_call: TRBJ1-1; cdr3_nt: TGTGCCAGCAGCTCCCCCGGGGGGGGCGGGCGGGAAGCTTTCTTT; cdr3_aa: CASSSPGGGGREAFF
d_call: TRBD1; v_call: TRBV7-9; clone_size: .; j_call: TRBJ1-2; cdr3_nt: TGTGCCAGCAGCTCCCAGACAGGGAACTATGGCTACACCTTC; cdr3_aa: CASSSQTGNYGYTF
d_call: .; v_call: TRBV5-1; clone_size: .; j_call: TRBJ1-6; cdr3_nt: TGCGCCAGCAGCTTGGAGCCCATTAACAGGAGCTCCTATAATTCACCCCTCCACTTT; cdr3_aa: CASSLEPINRSSYNSPLHF
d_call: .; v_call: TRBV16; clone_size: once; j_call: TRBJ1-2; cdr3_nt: TGTGCCAGCAGCCCCAATAGATTCGTCAGGGCAGGCGGCTACACCTTC; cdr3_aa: CASSPNRFVRAGGYTF
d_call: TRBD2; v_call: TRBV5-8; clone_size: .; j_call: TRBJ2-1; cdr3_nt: TGTGCCAGCAGCTTGGCTACGACTAGCGGCTACAATGAGCAGTTCTTC; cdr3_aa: CASSLATTSGYNEQFF
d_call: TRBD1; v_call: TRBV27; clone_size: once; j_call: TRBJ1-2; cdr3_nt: TGTGCCAGCAGTTGGGCCGGGACAGGGGGTGGCTACACCTTC; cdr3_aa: CASSWAGTGGGYTF
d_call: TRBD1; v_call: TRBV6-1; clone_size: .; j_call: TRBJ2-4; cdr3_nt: TGTGCCAGCAGTGACGGGACAGGGATAGCCAAAAACATTCAGTACTTC; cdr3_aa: CASSDGTGIAKNIQYF
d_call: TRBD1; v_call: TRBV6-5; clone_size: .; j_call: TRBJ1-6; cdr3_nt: TGTGCCAGCAGGACCAGGGGGCATAATTCACCCCTCCACTTT; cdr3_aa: CASRTRGHNSPLHF
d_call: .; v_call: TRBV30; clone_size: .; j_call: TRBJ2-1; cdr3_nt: TGTGCCTGGAGTGGTAGTAGCTCCAATGAGCAGTTCTTC; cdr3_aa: CAWSGSSSNEQFF
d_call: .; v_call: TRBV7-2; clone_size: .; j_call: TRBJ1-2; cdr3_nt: TGTGCCAGCAGCTTAGGGTCCGGTCCGGAGGGCTACACCTTC; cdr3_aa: CASSLGSGPEGYTF
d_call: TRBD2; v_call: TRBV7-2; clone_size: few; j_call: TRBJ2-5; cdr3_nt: TGTGCCAGCAGCTTGGGGACTAGCGGGATTGGGGTCCAAGAGACCCAGTACTTC; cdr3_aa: CASSLGTSGIGVQETQYF
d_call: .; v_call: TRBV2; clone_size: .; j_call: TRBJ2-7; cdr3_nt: TGTGCCAGCTGTCCGCGGACCTACGAGCAGTACTTC; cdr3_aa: CASCPRTYEQYF
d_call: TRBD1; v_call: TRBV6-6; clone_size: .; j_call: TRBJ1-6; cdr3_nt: TGTGCCAGCAGTTACACGACAGGGGATTCACCCCTCCACTTT; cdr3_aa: CASSYTTGDSPLHF
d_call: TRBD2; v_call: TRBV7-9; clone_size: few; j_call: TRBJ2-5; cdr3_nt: TGTGCCAGCAGCTTACTAGCGGGAGGGCAAGAGACCCAGTACTTC; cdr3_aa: CASSLLAGGQETQYF
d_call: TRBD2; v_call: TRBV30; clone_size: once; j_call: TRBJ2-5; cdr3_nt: TGTGCCTGGAGCGGCGGGACTAGCGGGAGGGAAGAGACCCAGTACTTC; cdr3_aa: CAWSGGTSGREETQYF
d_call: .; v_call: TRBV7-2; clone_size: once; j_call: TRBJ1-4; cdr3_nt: TGTGCCAGCAGCCCACCCGCCGTTGAGAGCCCGAATGAAAAACTGTTTTTT; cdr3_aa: CASSPPAVESPNEKLFF
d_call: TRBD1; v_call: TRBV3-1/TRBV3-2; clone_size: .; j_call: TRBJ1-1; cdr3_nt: TGTGCCAGCAGCATCCGACAGGGGGTGTACGCTTTCTTT; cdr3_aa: CASSIRQGVYAFF
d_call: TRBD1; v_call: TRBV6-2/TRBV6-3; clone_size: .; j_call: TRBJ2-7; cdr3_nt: TGTGCCAGCAGCCAACGGACAGGGGGCAGTTCCTACGAGCAGTACTTC; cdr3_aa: CASSQRTGGSSYEQYF
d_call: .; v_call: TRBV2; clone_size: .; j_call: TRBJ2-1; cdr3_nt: TGTGCCAGCAGTCCGACGGGACAAAGCTACAATGAGCAGTTCTTC; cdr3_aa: CASSPTGQSYNEQFF
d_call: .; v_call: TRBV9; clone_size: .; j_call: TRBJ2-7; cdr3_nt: TGTGCCAGCAGCGTAGAGTCGGGTTACGAGCAGTACTTC; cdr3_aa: CASSVESGYEQYF
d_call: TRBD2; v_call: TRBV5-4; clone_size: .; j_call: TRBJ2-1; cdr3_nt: TGTGCCAGCACCCGGGGGGGAGTAGCGGGAGAAGGGTTCTTC; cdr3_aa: CASTRGGVAGEGFF
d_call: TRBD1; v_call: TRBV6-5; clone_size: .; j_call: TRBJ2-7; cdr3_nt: TGTGCCAGCAGTAGGACAGGATTGAGGGAGCAGTACTTC; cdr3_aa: CASSRTGLREQYF
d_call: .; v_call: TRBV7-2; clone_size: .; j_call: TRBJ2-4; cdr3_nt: TGTGCCAGCAGCTTAGCGGCTAGCTCGGTCAAAAACATTCAGTACTTC; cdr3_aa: CASSLAASSVKNIQYF
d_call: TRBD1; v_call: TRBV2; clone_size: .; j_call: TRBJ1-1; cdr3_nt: TGTGCCAGCAGGGGACAGGGGAACACTGAAGCTTTCTTT; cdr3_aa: CASRGQGNTEAFF
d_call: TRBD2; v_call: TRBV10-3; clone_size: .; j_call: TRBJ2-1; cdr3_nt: TGTGCCATCGGGGGGACTAGCGGGAGGGTTTACAATGAGCAGTTCTTC; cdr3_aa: CAIGGTSGRVYNEQFF
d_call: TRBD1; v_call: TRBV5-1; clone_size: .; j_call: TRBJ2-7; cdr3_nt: TGCGCCAGCAGCTGGGGACAGACAATTTACGAGCAGTACTTC; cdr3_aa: CASSWGQTIYEQYF
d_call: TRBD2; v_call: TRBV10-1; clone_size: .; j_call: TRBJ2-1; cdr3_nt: TGCGCCAGCATACTAGCGGGAGATTTGCAGAATGAGCAGTTCTTC; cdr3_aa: CASILAGDLQNEQFF
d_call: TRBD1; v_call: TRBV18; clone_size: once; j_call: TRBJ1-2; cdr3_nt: TGTGCCAGCTCCCTGGGACAGTCGACCTCCTATGGCTACACCTTC; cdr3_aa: CASSLGQSTSYGYTF
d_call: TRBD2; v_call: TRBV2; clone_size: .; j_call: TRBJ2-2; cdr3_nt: TGTGCCAGCAACGAGCGGGAGTTCACCGGGGAGCTGTTTTTT; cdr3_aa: CASNEREFTGELFF
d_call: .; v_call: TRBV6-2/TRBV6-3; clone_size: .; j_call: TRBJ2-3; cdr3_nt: TGTGCCAGCAGCCAACTGAGTAGCCCGACAGATACGCAGTATTTT; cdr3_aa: CASSQLSSPTDTQYF
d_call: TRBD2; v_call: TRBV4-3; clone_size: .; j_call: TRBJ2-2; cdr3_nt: TGCGCCAGCAGCCAAACCCCAGCGGGAATTAAGGCGAACACCGGGGAGCTGTTTTTT; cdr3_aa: CASSQTPAGIKANTGELFF
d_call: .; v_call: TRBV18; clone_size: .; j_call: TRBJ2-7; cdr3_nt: TGTGCCAGCTCCCCCTGGGAGCAGAGCTCCTACGAGCAGTACTTC; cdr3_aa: CASSPWEQSSYEQYF
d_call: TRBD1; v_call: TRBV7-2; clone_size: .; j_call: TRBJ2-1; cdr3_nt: TGTGCCAGCAGCTTAGCGCAAGGGGGCATGTGGTTTCGGCAGTTCTTC; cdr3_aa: CASSLAQGGMWFRQFF